This paragraph reports one T cell receptor beta chain. The CDR3 is 14 amino acids. Germline V gives CDR1 MGHRA, CDR2 YSYEKL. Trimming cost V 1 base and J 6 bases, with 12 bases left between them. During active infection, Seattle patients enrolled and were then monitored through disease. This entry is derived from a study of blood T cell repertoires in COVID-19. Authors' methods: Estimation of nucleated cell counts was performed using reference gene primer amplification. The table came from immunoSEQ multiplex PCR; TCRdb's copy has only in-frame clones and leaves some out. V and J calls and clone size are those listed in that table; D and trimming were worked out from the DNA. The sample lists 310,000 or so clones; 80% to 95% were seen once.

The genes are TRBV4-1 and TRBJ1-2; tentative D call: TRBD1 (5 bases). The source of this sequence is a woman in her twenties or thirties with COVID-19, enrolled during active disease. Sequenced: peripheral blood. This chain's CDR3 is CASSQGGDSDGYTF. The CDR3 nucleotides are TGCGCCAGCAGCCAAGGGGGGGATAGCGATGGCTACACCTTC.